This T cell receptor beta chain stems from a study of T cell responses to AZD1222 COVID-19 vaccine. Overall study: Second-dose recipients at about 4 or about 12 weeks were treated as one pooled group.

TCRdb keeps only in-frame clones here, not all; method: immunoSEQ multiplex PCR. The sample yields about 94,000 clones, about 88% seen once. Trimming took 1 base from V and 13 from J; bases not matched to a gene: 13. Germline V gives CDR1 SGHRS, CDR2 YFSETQ. The CDR3 is made up of 16 amino acids. The clonotype was recovered from an adult in good health. This specimen was peripheral blood, taken on day 0 of AZD1222 vaccination. The V and J genes are TRBV5-1 and TRBJ2-2, with 10 bases matching TRBD1. DNA for the CDR3: TGCGCCAGCAGCTTGCGGTTATCCGGGACAGGGGCAGCGCTGTTTTTT. It is translated as CASSLRLSGTGAALFF. Looking up the rest from reference TRBV5-1 and TRBJ2-2 gives the full variable domain: KAGVTQTPRYLIKTRGQQVTLSCSPISGHRSVSWYQQTPGQGLQFLFEYFSETQRNKGNFPGRFSGRQFSNSRSEMNVSTLELGDSALYLCASSLRLSGTGAALFFGEGSRLTVL.